The 7 T cell receptor beta chains presented below share a single source sample, sequenced in a study of blood T cells in healthy people across ages. Together with a sample-barcoded 5' primer, a J-beta primer mix was included in a second PCR lasting roughly 6 to 12 cycles. TCRdb re-derived calls from the 5' RACE reads in MiXCR, one entry per CDR3 protein. The sample has roughly 1,100,000 distinct CDR3 sequences; roughly a quarter are singletons. In addition, the sample was reused for a study of T cells of mothers and their children.

Sample: blood. The receptor source for this set is a girl aged 2-10 years in good health.

V gene TRBV25-1 combines with J gene TRBJ1-1, with D perhaps matching TRBD1 (5 bases). V was shortened by 0 bases and J by 1 base, with 6 bases between the two germline ends. Germline CDR1 and CDR2: MGHDK and SYGVNS. This CDR3 has 14 residues. DNA of the CDR3: TGTGCCAGCAGTGAATATGGGGCGAACACTGAAGCTTTCTTT. This codes for CASSEYGANTEAFF.

This clonotype has a handful of counts. V is TRBV20-1 and J is TRBJ2-1, with 8 positions matching TRBD2. Germline trimming cut 1 base from V and 0 bases from J; bases unmatched to any gene: 11. The CDR3 consists of 18 residues. From germline, CDR1 is DFQATT and CDR2 SNEGSKA (reference sequence). DNA of the CDR3: TGCAGTGCTAGAGGGGCTAGCGGGTTTCAGACCTCCTACAATGAGCAGTTCTTC. Its protein product is CSARGASGFQTSYNEQFF.

This clonotype was picked up a small number of times. The V and J genes are TRBV29-1 and TRBJ2-2; D unclear. The ends were cut back, 4 bases at V and 7 bases at J, with 10 bases in the middle. Per the germline V gene, CDR1 is SQVTM and CDR2 is ANQGSEA. The CDR3 loop spans 12 amino acids. The CDR3 nucleotides read TGCAGCGTTGGGCTAGTCTACGGGGAGCTGTTTTTT. It codes for CSVGLVYGELFF.

This clonotype was observed a few times. The genes are TRBV20-1 and TRBJ2-5, with unresolved D. This CDR3 is built from 14 residues. Deletions cut 0 bases from V and 0 bases from J, with 8 bases between. The germline V gene has CDR1 DFQATT and CDR2 SNEGSKA (reference sequence). The CDR3 spells CSARERMYQETQYF. The DNA of the CDR3 is TGCAGTGCTAGAGAACGGATGTACCAAGAGACCCAGTACTTC.

The table lists this clonotype with a few counts. The DNA for the CDR3 is TGCAGTGCTAGGTGGGACAGAGAAGAGACCCAGTACTTC. It specifies CSARWDREETQYF. The V gene is TRBV20-1, the J gene TRBJ2-5; 7 positions match TRBD1. J gave up 3 bases and V 3 bases, and 4 bases lay outside the gene matches. Germline loops: CDR1 DFQATT, CDR2 SNEGSKA (reference sequence). The CDR3 has 13 amino acids.

The sample holds a few counts of this clonotype. The junction shows a germline mismatch at one end, possibly a read error. The J gene is TRBJ2-1, the V gene TRBV27; D might be TRBD1 or TRBD2, each matching 5 bases. The J call may be in error: the DNA end matches TRBJ2-5 better. CDR1 and CDR2 from the germline V gene are MNHEY and SMNVEV (reference sequence). This CDR3 is built from 15 residues. The chain's CDR3 is CVSSTVGSRTQTQYF. The CDR3 nucleotides read TGTGTCAGCAGCACGGTGGGGAGTCGGACACAGACCCAGTACTTC.

The rearrangement uses TRBV29-1 and TRBJ2-6; D ambiguous. Trimming removed 7 bases from V and 4 bases from J, with 8 bases in between. CDR3 length: 12 residues. Per the germline V gene, CDR1 is SQVTM and CDR2 is ANQGSEA. The CDR3 coding sequence is TGCAGCGGGGGTGAGGGGGCCAACGTCCTGACTTTC. It translates to CSGGEGANVLTF.